This T cell receptor (beta chain) was found in a study of response to subunit inactivated influenza vaccine. General observations from the study: There was a suggestion from the authors that each seasonal influenza vaccination recruits few new T cells.

This clonotype occurred a few times. Its matching antigen is unknown. With 2 bases clipped from V and 0 bases from J, the junction kept 13 bases outside the gene matches. This CDR3 comprises 20 residues. From germline, CDR1 is SGDLS and CDR2 YYNGEE. Each CDR3 protein gets one entry after TCRdb re-called the RT-PCR reads with MiXCR. In the table there are approximately 160,000 distinct CDR3 sequences, around 11% of which are singletons. The clonotype was recovered from a man aged 50-75 years who received an inactivated influenza vaccine. This chain uses TRBV9 with TRBJ2-1; 11 positions match TRBD2. The sequenced sample was CD8+ T cells sorted from PBMCs, obtained 23 months after vaccination. DNA of the CDR3: TGTGCCAGCAGCGTTTCCGGGACTAGCGGTAACCTGGGCTCCTACAATGAGCAGTTCTTC. This sequence encodes CASSVSGTSGNLGSYNEQFF.